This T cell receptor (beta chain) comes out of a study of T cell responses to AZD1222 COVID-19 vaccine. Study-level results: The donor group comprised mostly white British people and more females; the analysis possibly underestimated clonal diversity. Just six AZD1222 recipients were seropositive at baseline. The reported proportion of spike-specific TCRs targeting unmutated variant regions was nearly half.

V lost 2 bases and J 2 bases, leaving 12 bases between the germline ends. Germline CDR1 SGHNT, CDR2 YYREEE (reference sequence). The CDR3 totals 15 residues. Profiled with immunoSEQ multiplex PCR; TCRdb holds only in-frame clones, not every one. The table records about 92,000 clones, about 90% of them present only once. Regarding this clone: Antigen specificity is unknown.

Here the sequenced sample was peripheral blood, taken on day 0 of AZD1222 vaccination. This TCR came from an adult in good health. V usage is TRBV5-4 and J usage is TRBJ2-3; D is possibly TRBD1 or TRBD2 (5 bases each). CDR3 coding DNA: TGTGCCAGCAGCTTACCGGGACCAGACACAGATACGCAGTATTTT. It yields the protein CASSLPGPDTDTQYF.